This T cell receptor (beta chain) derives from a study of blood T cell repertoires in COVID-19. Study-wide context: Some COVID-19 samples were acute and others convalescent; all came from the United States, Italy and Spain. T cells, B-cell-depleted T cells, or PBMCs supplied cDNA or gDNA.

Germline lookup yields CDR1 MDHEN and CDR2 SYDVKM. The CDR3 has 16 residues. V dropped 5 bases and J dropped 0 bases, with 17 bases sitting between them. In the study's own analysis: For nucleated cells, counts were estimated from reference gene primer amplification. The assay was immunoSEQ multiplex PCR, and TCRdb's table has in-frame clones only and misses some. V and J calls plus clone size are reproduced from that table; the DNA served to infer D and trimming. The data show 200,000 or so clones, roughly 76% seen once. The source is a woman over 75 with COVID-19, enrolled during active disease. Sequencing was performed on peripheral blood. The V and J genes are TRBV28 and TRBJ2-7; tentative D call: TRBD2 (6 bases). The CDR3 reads CASSPILAFSSYEQYF. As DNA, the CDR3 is TGTGCCAGCAGTCCAATACTAGCTTTTAGCTCCTACGAGCAGTACTTC.